Listed here is a single T cell receptor beta chain. V shed 4 bases and J shed 1 base, with 11 bases lying between them. The CDR3 sequence is 14 residues long. This specimen comes from a study of OX40 agonist ivuxolimab in advanced cancers. TCRdb's copy holds only in-frame clones and misses some; the assay was immunoSEQ multiplex PCR. The table lists under 95,000 clones, roughly nine tenths of them singletons. Autoimmune disease history or systemic immunosuppression disqualified patients. The rearrangement uses TRBV5-3 and TRBJ1-1; D is unclear. TRBV5-3 is noted as an ORF with a role that remains uncertain. Source: CD4+ or CD8+ T cells sorted from blood, taken in a trial of the OX40 agonist ivuxolimab. This TCR came from an adult with an advanced solid tumor such as melanoma, head and neck, liver or kidney cancer. The CDR3 DNA is TGTGCCAGAAGCCCTGGACGGCCGAACACTGAAGCTTTCTTT. Encoded protein: CARSPGRPNTEAFF.